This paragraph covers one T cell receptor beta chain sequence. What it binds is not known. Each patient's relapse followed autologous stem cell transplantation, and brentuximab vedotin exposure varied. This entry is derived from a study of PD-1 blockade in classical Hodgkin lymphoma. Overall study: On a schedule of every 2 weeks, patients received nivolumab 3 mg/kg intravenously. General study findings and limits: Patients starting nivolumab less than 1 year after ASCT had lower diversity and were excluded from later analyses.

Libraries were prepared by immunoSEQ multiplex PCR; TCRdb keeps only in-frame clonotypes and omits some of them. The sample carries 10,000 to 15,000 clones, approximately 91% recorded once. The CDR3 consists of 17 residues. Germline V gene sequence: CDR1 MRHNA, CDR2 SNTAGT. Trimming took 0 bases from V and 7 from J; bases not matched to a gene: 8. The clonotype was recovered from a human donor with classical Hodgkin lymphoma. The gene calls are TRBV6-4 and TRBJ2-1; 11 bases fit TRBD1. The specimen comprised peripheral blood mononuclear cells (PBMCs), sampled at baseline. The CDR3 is CASSDSDRGQNPNEQFF. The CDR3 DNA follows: TGTGCCAGCAGTGACTCGGACAGGGGGCAGAATCCTAATGAGCAGTTCTTC.